A single sample is the source of the 19 T cell receptor beta chains below, sequenced in a study of T cells in Graves' hyperthyroidism and ophthalmopathy. From RNA transcripts, TCR beta CDR3 regions were amplified. During a first-round RT-PCR of the TCR CDR3, the HTBI primer set was used. One entry per CDR3 protein results from TCRdb running MiXCR on the multiplex PCR reads. The table has 500,000 to 750,000 distinct CDR3 sequences, around 16% seen once. The sequencing input was blood. The receptors shown here come from a woman aged 30 to 39 with Graves' hyperthyroidism.

This clonotype was seen only a few times. The CDR3 protein is CASSSRQGGLDEQFF. For the CDR3, the DNA is TGTGCCAGCAGTTCCCGACAGGGAGGGCTCGATGAGCAGTTCTTC. This chain connects TRBV6-1 to TRBJ2-1; the D call may be TRBD1 or TRBD2 (7 bases each). CDR3 length: 15 residues. CDR1 is MNHNS and CDR2 is SASEGT in the germline V gene. Deletions cut 5 bases from V and 8 bases from J, with 19 bases between.

In its sample, this clonotype was seen a few times. The V call is TRBV30, the J call TRBJ1-5; D remains ambiguous. V gave up 2 bases and J gave up 2 bases, with 7 bases separating them. The V gene's germline CDR1 is GTSNPN and CDR2 SVGIG (reference sequence). The CDR3 has 13 amino acids. The CDR3 loop is CAWSNFGNQPQHF. In nucleotides, the CDR3 is TGTGCCTGGAGTAATTTCGGCAATCAGCCCCAGCATTTT.

The chain employs TRBV19 and TRBJ2-1; a weak D match, TRBD1 (8 bases). The CDR3 runs 14 residues. V was pared by 2 bases and J by 10 bases, with 15 bases between. The germline gives CDR1 LNHDA, CDR2 SQIVND (reference sequence). In DNA form, the CDR3 reads TGTGCCAGTAGTATAACTGACAGGGGAGGGGAGCAGTTCTTC. It yields the protein CASSITDRGGEQFF.

At least ten counts were recorded for this clonotype. The chain joins TRBV24-1 to TRBJ2-7; 7 bases match TRBD1. The CDR3 totals 15 residues. The V gene end was trimmed by 5 bases and the J gene end by 6 bases; junction bases not matched to a gene: 12. Germline CDR1 KGHDR, CDR2 SFDVKD. The CDR3 loop reads CATSAASTGLGEQYF. In nucleotides, the CDR3 is TGTGCCACCAGTGCAGCATCGACAGGGCTGGGCGAGCAGTACTTC.

The rearrangement links TRBV5-1 to TRBJ1-6; 8 bases fit TRBD1. The junction had 7 bases not matched to a gene; V was cut back by 1 base and J by 10 bases. The CDR3 has 15 residues. CDR1 is SGHRS, CDR2 YFSETQ, per germline. The CDR3 DNA is TGCGCCAGCAGCTTGACCGGACAGGGAGGGTCACCCCTCCACTTT. Amino acids: CASSLTGQGGSPLHF.

The genes are TRBV6-1 and TRBJ1-5; the D is unclear. V was cut by 2 bases and J by 6 bases, with 5 bases left in between. This CDR3 has 12 amino acids. Germline V gene lookup returns CDR1 MNHNS and CDR2 SASEGT. Written as DNA, the CDR3 is TGTGCCAGCAGTGAATTCGGTCAGCCCCAGCATTTT. This sequence encodes CASSEFGQPQHF.

Note on this clonotype: Just one base apart from a much larger clone, this may be a read error. The chain is built from TRBV20-1 and TRBJ2-3; weak D call: TRBD2 (5 bases). The V gene's germline CDR1 is DFQATT and CDR2 SNEGSKA (reference sequence). The CDR3 covers 15 residues. The CDR3 nucleotides read TGCAATGCTTTCCCTAAGGAGGAGCACACAGATACGCAGTATTTT. Amino acid sequence: CNAFPKEEHTDTQYF.

This clonotype was counted many times. V is TRBV15 and J is TRBJ1-2; 7 bases are a match to TRBD1. Unmatched junction bases numbered 5, after V lost 1 base and J lost 3 bases. The germline CDR1 and CDR2 sequences are LNHNV and YYDKDF (reference sequence). There are 15 residues in the CDR3. CDR3 sequence reads: CATSRVITGDYGYTF. The CDR3 nucleotides are TGTGCCACCAGCAGAGTGATTACAGGGGACTATGGCTACACCTTC.

This clonotype has a count of ten or more. The gene calls are TRBV7-2 and TRBJ2-5; 7 positions agree with TRBD2. The CDR3 loop spans 16 amino acids. The trim removed 4 bases at V and 5 bases at J, leaving 13 bases unmatched. Germline values: CDR1 SGHTA, CDR2 FQGNSA. CDR3 residues: CASSSRRGGLGETQYF. The CDR3 DNA reads TGTGCCAGCAGCTCACGGCGGGGAGGGTTAGGTGAGACCCAGTACTTC.

This clonotype was detected ten times or more. The chain has TRBV20-1 and TRBJ2-1, with 8 bases lining up with TRBD1. Per the germline V gene, CDR1 is DFQATT and CDR2 is SNEGSKA (reference sequence). Trimming removed 1 base from V and 7 bases from J; junction bases left unmatched: 6. The CDR3 is made up of 14 amino acids. The CDR3 region has the DNA TGCAGTGCTAGAGCGGCAGGGGGCTTAAATGAGCAGTTCTTC. It yields the protein CSARAAGGLNEQFF.

The table lists this clonotype with a few counts. The chain links TRBV12-3 or TRBV12-4 to TRBJ1-2, with 7 bases that match TRBD1. This CDR3 is 14 amino acids long. With 7 bases clipped from V and 8 bases from J, the junction kept 13 bases outside the gene matches. CDR3 loop: CASTPSKGAHGYTF. CDR3 in DNA: TGTGCCAGCACCCCCTCCAAGGGGGCTCACGGCTACACCTTC.

For this clonotype: The conserved final phenylalanine or tryptophan is absent from the CDR3, which likely points to a read error. The chain uses TRBV7-9 and TRBJ2-7; D unclear. Germline lookup yields CDR1 SEHNR and CDR2 FQNEAQ (reference sequence). V shed 5 bases and J shed 2 bases, with 13 bases lying between them. CDR3 length: 14 residues. CDR3 in amino acids: CASSGQIVPYEQYL. CDR3 in DNA: TGTGCCAGCAGCGGCCAAATTGTCCCCTACGAGCAGTACCTC.

The chain recombines TRBV6-5 with TRBJ1-3; D unclear. V lost 0 bases and J 0 bases, leaving 12 bases between the germline ends. The germline CDR1 and CDR2 sequences are MNHEY and SVGAGI. The CDR3 loop spans 17 amino acids. The CDR3 region has the DNA TGTGCCAGCAGTTACTCGACGCGGCACAGCTCTGGAAACACCATATATTTT. Translation: CASSYSTRHSSGNTIYF.

This clonotype was detected ten times or more. This chain connects TRBV5-6 to TRBJ2-1; D is ambiguous. V was trimmed by 0 bases and J by 9 bases, leaving 10 bases between them. CDR1 and CDR2 from the germline V gene are SGHDT and YYEEEE. This CDR3 has 13 residues. The CDR3 DNA follows: TGTGCCAGCAGCTTGGTTACGAGAATTGAGCAGTTCTTC. Translating gives CASSLVTRIEQFF.

The rearrangement links TRBV10-3 to TRBJ1-1, with D unresolved. With 6 bases removed from V and 9 bases from J, the gap between germline ends came to 17 bases. CDR1 and CDR2 from the germline V gene are ENHRY and SYGVKD. CDR3 length: 13 residues. The CDR3 region has the DNA TGTGCCATCAGAAAGAACGGTATGGGTAAAGCTTTCTTT. Encoded protein: CAIRKNGMGKAFF.

This clonotype turned up a few times. It is unclear where the CDR3 begins or ends on the DNA, so no DNA is shown, and the CDR3 is as TCRdb lists it. This chain connects TRBV12-3 or TRBV12-4 to TRBJ2-1; the table's D gene call, TRBD2, was not cross checked with the DNA. The CDR3 numbers 14 amino acids, ends counted. The CDR3 loop reads CASSLVGSGSLIFF.

This clonotype occurred many times. The V and J genes are TRBV3-1 and TRBJ2-7; 7 positions match TRBD1. V shed 1 base, J shed 2 bases, and the junction held 5 bases outside the gene matches. This CDR3 spans 15 amino acids. Germline assignment: CDR1 LGHDT and CDR2 YNNKEL (reference sequence). DNA for the CDR3: TGTGCCAGCAGCCAAGGGACAGGCCTACCCTACGAGCAGTACTTC. This encodes CASSQGTGLPYEQYF.

In its sample, this clonotype was seen many times. This rearrangement joins TRBV20-1 to TRBJ2-5; D may be TRBD1 or TRBD2 (5 bases each). Germline V gene lookup returns CDR1 DFQATT and CDR2 SNEGSKA (reference sequence). V lost 3 bases to trimming and J lost 5 bases, with 16 bases between them. This CDR3 comprises 14 residues. Here the CDR3 reads CSASWLAGWETQYF. CDR3 in DNA: TGCAGTGCTAGTTGGCTAGCAGGGTGGGAGACCCAGTACTTC.

This clonotype was counted at least ten times. V gene TRBV3-1 combines with J gene TRBJ2-7; TRBD1 is a possible D gene (5 bases). This CDR3 is 14 amino acids long. Deletions cut 1 base from V and 3 bases from J, with 10 bases between. Germline CDR1 is LGHDT and CDR2 is YNNKEL (reference sequence). In DNA, the CDR3 is TGTGCCAGCAGCCAAGCACAGGATGGCTACGAGCAGTACTTC. This gives the protein CASSQAQDGYEQYF.